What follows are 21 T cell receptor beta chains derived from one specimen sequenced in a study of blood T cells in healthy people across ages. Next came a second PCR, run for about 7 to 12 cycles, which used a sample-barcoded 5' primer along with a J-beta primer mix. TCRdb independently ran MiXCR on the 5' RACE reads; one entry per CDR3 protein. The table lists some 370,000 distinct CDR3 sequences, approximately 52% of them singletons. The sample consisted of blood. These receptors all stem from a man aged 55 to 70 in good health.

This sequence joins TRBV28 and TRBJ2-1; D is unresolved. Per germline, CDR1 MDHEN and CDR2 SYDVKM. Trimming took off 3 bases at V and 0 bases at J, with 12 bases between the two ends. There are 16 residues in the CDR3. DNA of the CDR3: TGTGCCAGCAGTTTGGATGGACGAAGCTCCTACAATGAGCAGTTCTTC. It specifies CASSLDGRSSYNEQFF.

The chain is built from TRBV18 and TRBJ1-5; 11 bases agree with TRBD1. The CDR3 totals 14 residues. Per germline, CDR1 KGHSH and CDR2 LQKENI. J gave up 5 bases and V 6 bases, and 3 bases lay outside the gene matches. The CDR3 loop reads CASSRTGGDQPQHF. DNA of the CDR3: TGTGCCAGCTCCCGGACAGGGGGCGATCAGCCCCAGCATTTT.

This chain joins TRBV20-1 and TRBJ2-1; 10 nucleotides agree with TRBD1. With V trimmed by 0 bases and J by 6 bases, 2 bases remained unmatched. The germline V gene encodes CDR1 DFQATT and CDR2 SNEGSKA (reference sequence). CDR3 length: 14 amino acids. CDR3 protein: CSARDRTGGNEQFF. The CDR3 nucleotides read TGCAGTGCTAGAGATAGGACAGGGGGCAATGAGCAGTTCTTC.

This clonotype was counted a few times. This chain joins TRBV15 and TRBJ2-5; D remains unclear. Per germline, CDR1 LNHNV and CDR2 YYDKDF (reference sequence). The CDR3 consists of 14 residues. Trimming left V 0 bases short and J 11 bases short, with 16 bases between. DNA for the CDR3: TGTGCCACCAGCAGAGATTACGATGGCGATGAGCAGTACTTC. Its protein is CATSRDYDGDEQYF.

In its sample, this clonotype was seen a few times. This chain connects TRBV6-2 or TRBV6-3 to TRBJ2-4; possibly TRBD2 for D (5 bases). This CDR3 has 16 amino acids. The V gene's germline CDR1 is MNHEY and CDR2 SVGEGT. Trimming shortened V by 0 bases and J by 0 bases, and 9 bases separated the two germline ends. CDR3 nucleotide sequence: TGTGCCAGCAGTTACTCGATGGGGAGAGCCAAAAACATTCAGTACTTC. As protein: CASSYSMGRAKNIQYF.

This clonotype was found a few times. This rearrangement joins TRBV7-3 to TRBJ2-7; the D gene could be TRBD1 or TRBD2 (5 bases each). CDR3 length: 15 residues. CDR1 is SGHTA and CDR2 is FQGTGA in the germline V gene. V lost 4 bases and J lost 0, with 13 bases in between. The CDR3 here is CASSSSGTDSYEQYF. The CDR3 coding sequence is TGTGCCAGCAGCTCCTCCGGGACGGACTCCTACGAGCAGTACTTC.

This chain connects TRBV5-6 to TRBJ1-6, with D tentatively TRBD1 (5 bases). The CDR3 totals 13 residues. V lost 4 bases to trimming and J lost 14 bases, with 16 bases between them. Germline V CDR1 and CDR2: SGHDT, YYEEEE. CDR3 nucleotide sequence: TGTGCCAGCAGCATCGGACGGGGGAGGACCCTCCACTTT. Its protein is CASSIGRGRTLHF.

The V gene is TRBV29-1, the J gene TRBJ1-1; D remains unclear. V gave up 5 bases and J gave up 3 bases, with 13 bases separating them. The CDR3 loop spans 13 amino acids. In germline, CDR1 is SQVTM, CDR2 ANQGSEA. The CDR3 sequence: CSVSRNGDTEAFF. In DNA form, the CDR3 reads TGCAGCGTTTCAAGGAATGGGGACACTGAAGCTTTCTTT.

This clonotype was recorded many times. The CDR3 spells CASSLSRRGNEQYF. CDR3 sequence (DNA): TGTGCCAGCAGCTTGAGTCGGAGGGGAAACGAGCAGTACTTC. The rearrangement uses TRBV5-4 and TRBJ2-7; the D gene is possibly TRBD2 (6 bases). This CDR3 contains 14 residues. Germline values: CDR1 SGHNT, CDR2 YYREEE (reference sequence). With 1 base removed from V and 5 bases from J, the gap between germline ends came to 13 bases.

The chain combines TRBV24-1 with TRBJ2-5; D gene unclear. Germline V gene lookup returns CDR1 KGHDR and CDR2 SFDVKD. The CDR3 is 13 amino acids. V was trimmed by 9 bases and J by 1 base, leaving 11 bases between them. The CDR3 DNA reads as TGTGCCACCGCGCCCCCCTTCCAAGAGACCCAGTACTTC. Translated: CATAPPFQETQYF.

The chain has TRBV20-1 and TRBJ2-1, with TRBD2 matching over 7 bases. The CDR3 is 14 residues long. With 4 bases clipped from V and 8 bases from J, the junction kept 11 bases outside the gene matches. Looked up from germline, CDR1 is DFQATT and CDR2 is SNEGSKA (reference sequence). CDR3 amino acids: CSAKGGSPIDEQFF. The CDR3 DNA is TGCAGTGCTAAAGGCGGGAGCCCCATCGATGAGCAGTTCTTC.

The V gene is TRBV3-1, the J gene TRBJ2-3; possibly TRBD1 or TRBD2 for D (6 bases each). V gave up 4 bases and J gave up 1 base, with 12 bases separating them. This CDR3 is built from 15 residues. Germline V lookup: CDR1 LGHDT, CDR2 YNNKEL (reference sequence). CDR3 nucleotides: TGTGCCAGCAGCCTCCACGGGGGCCGCACAGATACGCAGTATTTT. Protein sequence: CASSLHGGRTDTQYF.

The CDR3, as DNA: TGCAGCGTTGCCCGGCGGAGCGGCTCCTACAATGAGCAGTTCTTC. It specifies CSVARRSGSYNEQFF. V is TRBV29-1 and J is TRBJ2-1; D is possibly TRBD2 (5 bases). The V end was cut by 4 bases, the J end by 0 bases, with 13 bases between. CDR1 and CDR2 (germline): SQVTM, ANQGSEA. This CDR3 has 15 residues.

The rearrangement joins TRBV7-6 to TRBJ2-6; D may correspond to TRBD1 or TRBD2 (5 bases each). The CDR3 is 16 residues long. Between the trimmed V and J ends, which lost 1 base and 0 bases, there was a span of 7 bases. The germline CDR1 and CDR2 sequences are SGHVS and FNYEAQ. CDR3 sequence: CASSLDGTSGANVLTF. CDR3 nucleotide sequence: TGTGCCAGCAGCTTAGACGGGACCTCTGGGGCCAACGTCCTGACTTTC.

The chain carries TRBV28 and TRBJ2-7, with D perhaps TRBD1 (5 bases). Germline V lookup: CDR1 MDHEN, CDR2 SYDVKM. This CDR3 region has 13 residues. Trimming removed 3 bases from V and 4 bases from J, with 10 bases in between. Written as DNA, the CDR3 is TGTGCCAGCAGTTTCGGCAGGGTTTACGAGCAGTACTTC. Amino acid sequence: CASSFGRVYEQYF.

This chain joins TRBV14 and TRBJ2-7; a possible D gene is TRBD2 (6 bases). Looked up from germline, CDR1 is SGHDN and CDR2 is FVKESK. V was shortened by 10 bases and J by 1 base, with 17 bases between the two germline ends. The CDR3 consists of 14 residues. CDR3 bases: TGTGCCAACAGTTTCGGGGGTTCTTCCTACGAGCAGTACTTC. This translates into CANSFGGSSYEQYF. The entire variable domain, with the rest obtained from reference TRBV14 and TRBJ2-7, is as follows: EAGVTQFPSHSVIEKGQTVTLRCDPISGHDNLYWYRRVMGKEIKFLLHFVKESKQDESGMPNNRFLAERTGGTYSTLKVQPAELEDSGVYFCANSFGGSSYEQYFGPGTRLTVT.

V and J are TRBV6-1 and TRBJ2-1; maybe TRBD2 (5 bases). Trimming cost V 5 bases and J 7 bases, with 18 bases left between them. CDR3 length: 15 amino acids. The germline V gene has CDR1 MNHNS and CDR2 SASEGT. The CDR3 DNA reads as TGTGCCAGCAGTTCCTCCCGGGCCCGGGGTAATGAGCAGTTCTTC. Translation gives CASSSSRARGNEQFF.

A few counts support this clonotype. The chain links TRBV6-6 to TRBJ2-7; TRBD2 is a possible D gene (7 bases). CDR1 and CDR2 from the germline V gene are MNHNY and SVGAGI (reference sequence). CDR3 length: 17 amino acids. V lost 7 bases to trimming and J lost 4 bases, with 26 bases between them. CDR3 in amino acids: CASTKRGEGTLRYEQYF. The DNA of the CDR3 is TGTGCCAGCACAAAAAGGGGGGAGGGAACATTACGATACGAGCAGTACTTC.

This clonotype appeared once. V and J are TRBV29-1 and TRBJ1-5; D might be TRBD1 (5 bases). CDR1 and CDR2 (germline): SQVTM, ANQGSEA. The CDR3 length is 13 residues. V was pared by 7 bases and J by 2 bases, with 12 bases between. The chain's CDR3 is CSARDGGNQPQHF. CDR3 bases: TGCAGCGCCAGGGATGGTGGCAATCAGCCCCAGCATTTT. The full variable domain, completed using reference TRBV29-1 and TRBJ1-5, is SAVISQKPSRDICQRGTSLTIQCQVDSQVTMMFWYRQQPGQSLTLIATANQGSEATYESGFVIDKFPISRPNLTFSTLTVSNMSPEDSSIYLCSARDGGNQPQHFGDGTRLSIL.

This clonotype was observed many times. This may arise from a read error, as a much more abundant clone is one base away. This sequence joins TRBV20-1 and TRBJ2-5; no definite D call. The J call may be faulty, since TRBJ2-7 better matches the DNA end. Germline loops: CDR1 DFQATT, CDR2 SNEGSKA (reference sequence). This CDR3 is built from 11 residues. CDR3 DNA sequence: TGCAGTGCTAGAGATTACCCCGAGCAGTACTTC. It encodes CSARDYPEQYF.

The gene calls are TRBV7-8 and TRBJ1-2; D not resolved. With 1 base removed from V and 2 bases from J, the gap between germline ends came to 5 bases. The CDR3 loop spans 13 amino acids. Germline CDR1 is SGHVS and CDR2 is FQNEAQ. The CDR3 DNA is TGTGCCAGCAGCTTAGACTTCAACTATGGCTACACCTTC. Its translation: CASSLDFNYGYTF.